This T cell receptor beta chain was profiled in a study of T-cell memory formation after mild COVID-19. Across the study: Clustering of TCRs was largely donor specific. General observations from the study: A second wave expanding day 15 to 37 was CD4+-biased; contracting clones were balanced. The SARS-CoV-2 specificity of second-wave clones reaching peak at day 37 remained unverified. Contracting CD4+ clones sat mainly in CM and EM; CD8+ in EMRA.

TCRdb fed the 5' RACE reads into MiXCR, producing one record per CDR3 protein. The sample shows about 110,000 distinct CDR3 sequences, around 11% of them seen only once. This clonotype was found many times. The antigen remains unidentified. Germline assignment: CDR1 SQVTM and CDR2 ANQGSEA. V was trimmed by 3 bases and J by 3 bases, leaving 12 bases between them. This CDR3 comprises 14 residues. The sequence derives from an adult woman who had mild COVID-19 (a few samples of this study predate the infection). Cell type and time point are not known. The sequencing sample was made of PBMCs or a T cell subset sorted from them (not recorded which). V gene TRBV29-1 combines with J gene TRBJ2-1; D gene ambiguous. This CDR3 reads CSVEDTQLYNEQFF. DNA of the CDR3: TGCAGCGTTGAGGATACTCAACTCTACAATGAGCAGTTCTTC.